These 28 T cell receptor beta chains were sequenced from one sample in a study of CD8 T cells in Susac syndrome. It was with random hexamers that roughly 0.5 to 1 ug RNA was reverse transcribed. TCRdb redid the calling of the immunoSEQ multiplex PCR reads with MiXCR, one entry per CDR3 protein. The sample gives roughly 120,000 distinct CDR3 sequences, around 96% of which show up once; over 0.07% is in the top ten. The sequenced material came from CD4+ T cells from PBMCs. Receptor source: a human donor in good health.

In this sample, this clonotype turned up once. V is TRBV19 and J is TRBJ2-2; possibly TRBD1 for D (5 bases). The CDR3 covers 13 residues. Germline V gives CDR1 LNHDA, CDR2 SQIVND (reference sequence). Trimming removed 6 bases from V and 3 bases from J, with 8 bases in between. CDR3 bases: TGTGCCAGTAGCATACAGGACACCGGGGAGCTGTTTTTT. This codes for CASSIQDTGELFF.

The genes are TRBV18 and TRBJ1-1; no firm D call. Germline loops: CDR1 KGHSH, CDR2 LQKENI. The CDR3 consists of 13 residues. The V end lost 1 base, the J end lost 3 bases, and 6 bases lay between the germline ends. The CDR3 DNA reads as TGTGCCAGCTCACCACTTCAGGACACTGAAGCTTTCTTT. The encoded protein is CASSPLQDTEAFF.

V gene TRBV3-1 combines with J gene TRBJ2-1, with 10 bases fitting TRBD2. V lost 4 bases to trimming and J lost 4 bases; unmatched junction nucleotides: 4. The CDR3 is 15 amino acids. Germline CDR1 is LGHDT and CDR2 is YNNKEL (reference sequence). The CDR3 bases are TGTGCCAGCAGCCCTAGCGGGAGAGTGTACAATGAGCAGTTCTTC. Residues: CASSPSGRVYNEQFF.

This clonotype was observed a few times. The genes are TRBV27 and TRBJ2-1; TRBD2 aligns across 9 bases. The CDR3 is 14 amino acids. CDR1 MNHEY and CDR2 SMNVEV come from the germline V gene (reference sequence). V lost 6 bases, J lost 1 base, and 1 base stayed unmatched. The CDR3 bases are TGTGCCAGCAGACTAGCGGGTTCCTACAATGAGCAGTTCTTC. Translation gives CASRLAGSYNEQFF.

V is TRBV7-2 and J is TRBJ2-4, with 7 positions matching TRBD1. The CDR3 length is 14 residues. V was pared by 5 bases and J by 4 bases, with 5 bases of the junction left unmatched. Per germline, CDR1 SGHTA and CDR2 FQGNSA. The CDR3 protein is CASSPPGQKNIQYF. The CDR3 DNA reads TGTGCCAGCAGCCCGCCGGGACAGAAAAACATTCAGTACTTC.

The rearrangement links TRBV2 to TRBJ1-5; TRBD1 agrees at 9 bases. This CDR3 has 14 amino acids. Germline values: CDR1 SNHLY, CDR2 FYNNEI. V lost 6 bases, J lost 0 bases, and 0 bases stayed unmatched. The CDR3 reads CASRDRGSNQPQHF. CDR3 bases: TGTGCCAGCAGGGACAGGGGTAGCAATCAGCCCCAGCATTTT.

This chain links TRBV6-2 or TRBV6-3 with TRBJ2-6; 12 positions match TRBD1. Looked up from germline, CDR1 is MNHEY and CDR2 is SVGEGT. This CDR3 is 18 amino acids long. The V and J ends lost 6 bases and 5 bases, in that order; junction bases with no gene match: 11. This CDR3 reads CASRRPGQGAVRANVLTF. The CDR3 DNA sequence: TGTGCCAGCAGACGACCGGGACAGGGGGCGGTTCGGGCCAACGTCCTGACTTTC.

The V call is TRBV30, the J call TRBJ2-1; 9 nucleotides agree with TRBD1. There are 15 residues in the CDR3. After removal of 0 bases from V and 8 bases from J, the junction contained 8 bases not matched to a gene. Germline loops: CDR1 GTSNPN, CDR2 SVGIG (reference sequence). The CDR3 DNA reads TGTGCCTGGAGTGTCGGGACAGGGTTCGACGATGAGCAGTTCTTC. This encodes CAWSVGTGFDDEQFF.

The chain links TRBV6-6 to TRBJ2-6; TRBD1 is a possible D gene (6 bases). The CDR3 covers 16 residues. Trimming stripped 2 bases from V and 2 bases from J, with 10 bases between. CDR1 and CDR2 from the germline V gene are MNHNY and SVGAGI (reference sequence). In nucleotides, the CDR3 is TGTGCCAGCAGTTACCCCTACAGGGCTGGGGCCAACGTCCTGACTTTC. As protein: CASSYPYRAGANVLTF.

V is TRBV10-3 and J is TRBJ1-1, with a possible D match to TRBD1 (5 bases). CDR3 length: 18 amino acids. Germline values: CDR1 ENHRY, CDR2 SYGVKD. Trimming left V 0 bases short and J 5 bases short, with 22 bases between. This CDR3 is CAISESIAGGGGKTEAFF. Written as DNA, the CDR3 is TGTGCCATCAGTGAGTCCATCGCTGGGGGGGGAGGAAAAACTGAAGCTTTCTTT.

The CDR3 sequence: CASRGQSSGANVLTF. The CDR3, as DNA: TGTGCCAGCCGGGGACAGAGCTCTGGGGCCAACGTCCTGACTTTC. V and J are TRBV6-5 and TRBJ2-6; 7 nucleotides agree with TRBD1. CDR3 size: 15 residues. Trimming took 8 bases from V and 0 from J; bases not matched to a gene: 4. Germline loops: CDR1 MNHEY, CDR2 SVGAGI.

J is TRBJ2-1 and V is TRBV2; D ambiguous. The CDR3 covers 16 residues. V was trimmed by 6 bases and J by 8 bases, leaving 23 bases between them. CDR1 is SNHLY and CDR2 is FYNNEI in the germline V gene. CDR3 protein: CASRNLEEVIAHEQFF. CDR3 nucleotide sequence: TGTGCCAGCAGGAACCTTGAGGAAGTTATTGCCCATGAGCAGTTCTTC.

The V call is TRBV5-4, the J call TRBJ2-2, with D perhaps being TRBD1 or TRBD2 (6 bases each). V was pared by 2 bases and J by 2 bases, with 10 bases between. Germline assignment: CDR1 SGHNT and CDR2 YYREEE (reference sequence). The CDR3 consists of 15 residues. This CDR3 is CASSFRGLNTGELFF. The CDR3 nucleotides read TGTGCCAGCAGCTTCCGGGGGCTTAACACCGGGGAGCTGTTTTTT.

The rearrangement uses TRBV5-1 and TRBJ1-2, with 7 bases aligning to TRBD1. Germline trimming cut 0 bases from V and 4 bases from J; bases unmatched to any gene: 0. Germline V gene sequence: CDR1 SGHRS, CDR2 YFSETQ. The CDR3 spans 13 residues. The CDR3 protein is CASSLDRGYGYTF. For the CDR3, the DNA is TGCGCCAGCAGCTTGGACAGGGGCTATGGCTACACCTTC.

The chain employs TRBV12-3 or TRBV12-4 and TRBJ1-1; perhaps TRBD1 as D (6 bases). Trimming shortened V by 3 bases and J by 5 bases, and 13 bases separated the two germline ends. The CDR3 length is 14 residues. Written as DNA, the CDR3 is TGTGCCAGCAGTTTCAGGGGAGGAGAAACTGAAGCTTTCTTT. This sequence encodes CASSFRGGETEAFF.

The rearrangement links TRBV25-1 to TRBJ1-1; D not certain. The V end lost 4 bases, the J end lost 1 base, and 7 bases lay between the germline ends. Looked up from germline, CDR1 is MGHDK and CDR2 is SYGVNS. The CDR3 length is 13 residues. CDR3 bases: TGTGCCAGCAGTGTATCGGGGAACACTGAAGCTTTCTTT. This encodes CASSVSGNTEAFF.

This sequence joins TRBV11-2 and TRBJ2-3; 7 bases agree with TRBD2. The CDR3 sequence is 15 residues long. J gave up 1 base and V 6 bases, and 7 bases lay outside the gene matches. The germline V gene has CDR1 SGHAT and CDR2 FQNNGV. CDR3 region: CASRYWGGRTDTQYF. The CDR3 DNA reads TGTGCCAGCAGATACTGGGGGGGACGCACAGATACGCAGTATTTT.

This clonotype was observed once. J is TRBJ2-3 and V is TRBV29-1; 14 nucleotides line up with TRBD2. Germline V gene data show CDR1 as SQVTM and CDR2 as ANQGSEA. The CDR3 runs to 15 residues. V shed 4 bases and J 6 bases; nucleotides not matched to a gene: 6. The CDR3 region is CSVGLAGGPLDTQYF. The CDR3 DNA sequence: TGCAGCGTTGGACTAGCGGGAGGGCCATTGGATACGCAGTATTTT.

V and J are TRBV5-1 and TRBJ1-2, with D maybe TRBD1 (6 bases). The V end lost 0 bases, the J end lost 4 bases, and 10 bases lay between the germline ends. CDR3 length equals 14 residues. Germline lookup yields CDR1 SGHRS and CDR2 YFSETQ. Here the CDR3 reads CASSLAVDSYGYTF. Written as DNA, the CDR3 is TGCGCCAGCAGCTTGGCCGTGGACAGCTATGGCTACACCTTC.

This sequence joins TRBV18 and TRBJ2-7, with 7 bases lining up with TRBD1. The V gene end was trimmed by 3 bases and the J gene end by 1 base; junction bases not matched to a gene: 12. The CDR3 extends over 17 amino acids. Germline V gives CDR1 KGHSH, CDR2 LQKENI. The CDR3 region has the DNA TGTGCCAGCTCACCCCAACAGGGGCACAGGCTATCCTACGAGCAGTACTTC. The encoded protein is CASSPQQGHRLSYEQYF.

The chain couples TRBV5-1 to TRBJ2-7, with D unresolved. The CDR3 runs to 13 residues. Trimming cost V 5 bases and J 2 bases, with 11 bases left between them. Germline CDR1 and CDR2: SGHRS and YFSETQ. For the CDR3, the DNA is TGCGCCAGCAGAACCGACGGGCCCTACGAGCAGTACTTC. Amino acid sequence: CASRTDGPYEQYF.

The chain links TRBV21-1 to TRBJ1-1. TRBV21-1 is shown as a pseudogene. CDR3 length: 11 residues. CDR3 coding DNA: TGTGCCAGCACCACAAGGGTTAAAGCTTTCTTT. Residues: CASTTRVKAFF.

This chain uses TRBV7-2 with TRBJ2-7; 7 nucleotides match TRBD1. CDR1 SGHTA and CDR2 FQGNSA come from the germline V gene. The ends lost 2 bases at V and 3 bases at J; junction bases unmatched: 4. The CDR3 is made up of 14 amino acids. This CDR3 is CASSLQQGSYEQYF. CDR3 bases: TGTGCCAGCAGCTTACAACAGGGGAGCTACGAGCAGTACTTC.

V is TRBV30 and J is TRBJ1-4, with 7 bases aligning to TRBD1. V lost 1 base to trimming and J lost 3 bases; unmatched junction nucleotides: 2. This CDR3 has 14 residues. Germline lookup yields CDR1 GTSNPN and CDR2 SVGIG (reference sequence). The CDR3 DNA reads as TGTGCCTGGAGTGCGGGACAGTCTAATGAAAAACTGTTTTTT. Its translation is CAWSAGQSNEKLFF. Complete variable domain (other parts from reference TRBV30 and TRBJ1-4): SQTIHQWPATLVQPVGSPLSLECTVEGTSNPNLYWYRQAAGRGLQLLFYSVGIGQISSEVPQNLSASRPQDRQFILSSKKLLLSDSGFYLCAWSAGQSNEKLFFGSGTQLSVL.

The chain employs TRBV12-3 or TRBV12-4 and TRBJ2-1, with 7 bases matching TRBD2. Trimming took 5 bases from V and 7 from J; bases not matched to a gene: 5. The CDR3 length is 13 residues. CDR3 amino acids: CASSTRLANEQFF. In DNA, the CDR3 is TGTGCCAGCAGTACCCGACTAGCAAATGAGCAGTTCTTC.

The chain has TRBV28 and TRBJ1-2; D is perhaps TRBD1 (5 bases). The germline gives CDR1 MDHEN, CDR2 SYDVKM. Between the trimmed V and J ends, which lost 2 bases and 5 bases, there was a span of 15 bases. This CDR3 region has 15 residues. This CDR3 reads CASSLGGVSGYGYTF. In DNA, the CDR3 is TGTGCCAGCAGTTTAGGAGGGGTATCGGGGTATGGCTACACCTTC.

This sequence joins TRBV20-1 and TRBJ1-4; D is perhaps TRBD1 (6 bases). The germline V gene encodes CDR1 DFQATT and CDR2 SNEGSKA (reference sequence). CDR3 length: 18 amino acids. The germline V and J ends were trimmed by 1 base and 8 bases, with 26 bases remaining between them. CDR3 DNA: TGCAGTGCTAGAGCTGACACTCTCCTGGGGGGCGGATGGGAAAAACTGTTTTTT. Its protein product is CSARADTLLGGGWEKLFF.

Only one count was recorded for this clonotype. V is TRBV6-6 and J is TRBJ2-7; 11 bases match TRBD2. With V trimmed by 5 bases and J by 1 base, 7 bases remained unmatched. Germline CDR1 is MNHNY and CDR2 is SVGAGI (reference sequence). There are 16 residues in the CDR3. CDR3 in DNA: TGTGCCAGCAGTGGCCCGACTAGCGGGACTTCCTACGAGCAGTACTTC. Its translation: CASSGPTSGTSYEQYF.